The rows below give T cell receptor beta chains drawn from one sample of a study of follicular helper T cells after annual influenza vaccination. Clones were read by immunoSEQ multiplex PCR, and TCRdb kept only the in-frame ones, dropping some. Of 9,900 or so clones in the sample, less than 80% are singletons; the top ten hold 0.7% to 0.9%. The sequenced sample was CXCR5- memory CD4+ T cells sorted from blood, obtained 6 weeks after influenza vaccination. These receptors were obtained from an adult who received the influenza vaccine. Both conserved end residues are part of each CDR3. The D gene is left open where the match is weak. Clone size appears in some rows only: once, few, many, or a class for an expanded clone.

J,D,V,size,CDR3,DNA
TRBJ2-5,TRBD2,TRBV5-4,NA,CASSPGGVLARGGETQYF,TGTGCCAGCAGCCCGGGCGGGGTCTTAGCACGGGGGGGAGAGACCCAGTACTTC
TRBJ2-3,NA,TRBV7-2,once,CASSLVAGPTDTQYF,TGTGCCAGCAGCTTAGTGGCGGGGCCCACAGATACGCAGTATTTT
TRBJ2-2,TRBD2,TRBV10-3,once,CAIRIRTSGVSNTGELFF,TGTGCCATCAGGATTAGGACTAGCGGGGTTTCGAACACCGGGGAGCTGTTTTTT
TRBJ1-1,NA,TRBV7-3,once,CASSPGPVGTEAFF,TGTGCCAGCAGCCCGGGACCTGTGGGGACTGAAGCTTTCTTT
TRBJ2-5,NA,TRBV4-1,NA,CASAWAGGETQYF,TGCGCCAGCGCTTGGGCTGGGGGGGAGACCCAGTACTTC
TRBJ1-2,TRBD1,TRBV6-5,once,CASSPAGQGYGYTF,TGTGCCAGCAGTCCAGCGGGACAGGGCTATGGCTACACCTTC
TRBJ2-5,TRBD1,TRBV4-1,NA,CASSQNPGTGVGETQYF,TGCGCCAGCAGCCAGAACCCCGGGACAGGGGTGGGAGAGACCCAGTACTTC
TRBJ1-2,NA,TRBV7-2,NA,CASSLRGYGYTF,TGTGCCAGCAGCTTAAGGGGCTATGGCTACACCTTC
TRBJ1-4,NA,TRBV2,NA,CASRTPREWKLFF,TGTGCCAGCAGAACCCCCAGGGAGTGGAAACTGTTTTTT
TRBJ2-2,TRBD1,TRBV5-4,NA,CASSRRRTGGVPGELFF,TGTGCCAGCAGCCGACGCCGGACAGGGGGGGTTCCCGGGGAGCTGTTTTTT
TRBJ1-1,NA,TRBV28,NA,CASSLGQGFAFGTEAFF,TGTGCCAGCAGTTTGGGGCAGGGCTTCGCGTTCGGCACTGAAGCTTTCTTT
TRBJ1-5,NA,TRBV7-2,NA,CASSSDPSNQPQHF,TGTGCCAGCAGCTCCGACCCCAGCAATCAGCCCCAGCATTTT
TRBJ1-1,NA,TRBV18,NA,CASSPPGGGRSEAFF,TGTGCCAGCTCACCCCCCGGTGGGGGGAGGTCTGAAGCTTTCTTT
TRBJ2-1,NA,TRBV7-7,once,CASSQAGGGSNEQFF,TGTGCCAGCAGCCAGGCAGGGGGGGGCTCGAATGAGCAGTTCTTC
TRBJ2-5,NA,TRBV9,NA,CASSVAPLGETQYF,TGTGCCAGCAGCGTAGCCCCCCTGGGGGAGACCCAGTACTTC
TRBJ1-2,NA,TRBV6-5,NA,CASSLELNYGYTF,TGTGCCAGCAGTTTGGAACTTAACTATGGCTACACCTTC
TRBJ2-7,TRBD2,TRBV4-1,few,CASSQGGTSGPYEQYF,TGCGCCAGCAGCCAAGGGGGGACTAGCGGGCCCTACGAGCAGTACTTC
TRBJ2-1,TRBD2,TRBV5-1,NA,CASSVGLAGGQGQFF,TGCGCCAGCAGCGTGGGCCTAGCGGGGGGCCAGGGGCAGTTCTTC
TRBJ1-2,NA,TRBV5-3,once,CARSLGQELSNYGYTF,TGTGCCAGAAGCTTGGGGCAGGAACTGAGTAACTATGGCTACACCTTC
TRBJ1-1,NA,TRBV18,NA,CASSHSNGARDTEAFF,TGTGCCAGCTCCCACAGTAACGGGGCACGAGACACTGAAGCTTTCTTT
TRBJ2-1,NA,TRBV19,NA,CASSIEARFPYNEQFF,TGTGCCAGTAGTATAGAGGCTAGATTCCCTTACAATGAGCAGTTCTTC
TRBJ1-2,NA,TRBV19,few,CASSIGQRDGYTF,TGTGCCAGTAGTATAGGACAGCGCGACGGCTACACCTTC
TRBJ1-5,TRBD1,TRBV19,NA,CASSIGTGGGYINQPQHF,TGTGCCAGTAGTATCGGGACAGGGGGCGGGTATATCAATCAGCCCCAGCATTTT
TRBJ2-2,NA,TRBV4-1,NA,CASSQEGINTGELFF,TGCGCCAGCAGCCAAGAAGGGATAAACACCGGGGAGCTGTTTTTT
TRBJ2-2,NA,TRBV4-2,NA,CASSLSRELFF,TGTGCCAGCAGCCTCAGCAGGGAGCTGTTTTTT
TRBJ2-1,TRBD2,TRBV18,NA,CASSGAGGPYNEQFF,TGTGCCAGCTCAGGGGCGGGGGGGCCCTACAATGAGCAGTTCTTC
TRBJ1-1,NA,TRBV10-3,NA,CATNRVPNTEAFF,TGTGCCACAAACAGGGTCCCGAACACTGAAGCTTTCTTT
TRBJ2-2,TRBD2,TRBV27,NA,CASREAGANTGELFF,TGTGCCAGCAGAGAGGCGGGGGCGAACACCGGGGAGCTGTTTTTT
TRBJ2-3,NA,TRBV11-2,NA,CASSLAGKDTQYF,TGTGCCAGCAGCTTAGCCGGGAAAGATACGCAGTATTTT
TRBJ1-5,NA,TRBV7-8,NA,CASSLGGLGDSNQPQHF,TGTGCCAGCAGCTTAGGGGGCCTAGGTGATAGCAATCAGCCCCAGCATTTT
TRBJ1-4,NA,TRBV9,NA,CASSITDSSEKLFF,TGTGCCAGCAGCATAACGGACAGCAGTGAAAAACTGTTTTTT
TRBJ2-1,TRBD1,TRBV10-1,NA,CASSSDRVEQFF,TGCGCCAGCAGCTCCGACAGGGTGGAGCAGTTCTTC
TRBJ1-6,NA,TRBV7-2,NA,CASSYNREVSPLHF,TGTGCCAGCAGCTACAACAGGGAGGTTTCACCCCTCCACTTT
TRBJ1-2,TRBD1,TRBV19,NA,CASSMATGSNYGYTF,TGTGCCAGTAGTATGGCGACAGGGTCTAACTATGGCTACACCTTC
TRBJ2-5,TRBD2,TRBV2,NA,CASSEASLPSWRGGTETQYF,TGTGCCAGCAGTGAAGCGTCCTTGCCTAGTTGGCGGGGGGGCACGGAGACCCAGTACTTC
TRBJ1-5,TRBD1,TRBV5-8,NA,CASSLGPGQGGGLQPQHF,TGTGCCAGCAGCTTGGGCCCAGGCCAGGGGGGGGGTCTTCAGCCCCAGCATTTT
TRBJ1-1,NA,TRBV7-8,NA,CASSLQPNTEAFF,TGTGCCAGCAGCTTGCAACCGAACACTGAAGCTTTCTTT
TRBJ2-3,NA,TRBV6-4,NA,CASSMSGNTYTDTQYF,TGTGCCAGCAGTATGAGCGGAAACACTTACACAGATACGCAGTATTTT
TRBJ1-3,NA,TRBV7-6,NA,CASSSPRGAGNTIYF,TGTGCCAGCAGCTCCCCCCGGGGGGCTGGAAACACCATATATTTT
TRBJ2-2,NA,TRBV5-1,NA,CASSFQGSVDTGELFF,TGCGCCAGCAGCTTTCAGGGGTCCGTTGACACCGGGGAGCTGTTTTTT
TRBJ1-3,NA,TRBV18,NA,CASSPDPLSGNTIYF,TGTGCCAGCTCACCGGACCCCCTCTCTGGAAACACCATATATTTT
TRBJ1-6,NA,TRBV13,NA,CASSLKGGGNSPLHF,TGTGCCAGCAGCTTGAAGGGTGGTGGAAATTCACCCCTCCACTTT
TRBJ1-2,NA,TRBV18,NA,CASSPERALAVYGYTF,TGTGCCAGCTCACCGGAAAGAGCCCTGGCCGTCTATGGCTACACCTTC
TRBJ1-2,TRBD1,TRBV7-9,NA,CASSLHGQGYGYTF,TGTGCCAGCAGCCTACACGGACAGGGGTATGGCTACACCTTC
TRBJ2-2,NA,TRBV7-3,NA,CASSLGTSTGELFF,TGTGCCAGCAGCTTAGGGACCAGCACCGGGGAGCTGTTTTTT
TRBJ2-2,NA,TRBV7-2,NA,CASSLRGRSSGELFF,TGTGCCAGCAGCTTACGGGGAAGGTCGTCCGGGGAGCTGTTTTTT
TRBJ2-3,NA,TRBV7-2,NA,CASSFGAQRGNTQYF,TGTGCCAGCAGCTTCGGGGCTCAGCGAGGGAATACGCAGTATTTT
TRBJ1-2,NA,TRBV4-2,NA,CASSQGYRDEINYGYTF,TGTGCCAGCAGCCAAGGTTACCGGGACGAAATTAACTATGGCTACACCTTC
TRBJ1-6,NA,TRBV4-1,NA,CASSPRAGDNSPLHF,TGCGCCAGCAGCCCAAGGGCAGGCGACAATTCACCCCTCCACTTT
TRBJ2-3,NA,TRBV12-5,NA,CASAVSGSRDTQYF,TGTGCTAGTGCCGTGTCGGGGTCTCGCGATACGCAGTATTTT
TRBJ1-2,NA,TRBV19,NA,CASSRDTNYGYTF,TGTGCCAGTAGTAGAGACACTAACTATGGCTACACCTTC
TRBJ2-3,NA,TRBV9,NA,CASSVRGGGGSDTQYF,TGTGCCAGCAGCGTACGTGGGGGCGGGGGCTCAGATACGCAGTATTTT
TRBJ2-2,TRBD2,TRBV5-1,NA,CASSPLFVAGGPTGELFF,TGCGCCAGCAGCCCCCTTTTCGTAGCGGGGGGGCCGACCGGGGAGCTGTTTTTT